The text below deals with one T cell receptor (beta chain). Only one count was recorded for this clone. The antigen it recognizes is unknown. Base quality data are lacking; no much larger clone is found one base away. This specimen comes from a study of control samples from healthy donors and cancer patients (dated by TCRdb to 2019 to 2021). V is cut back by 5 bases and J by 5 bases, with 10 bases in the junction unmatched. The CDR3 runs 16 amino acids, cysteine and phenylalanine included. The kept DNA is CDR3 alone, 48 bases in frame from the first base. CDR1 and CDR2, looked up from the germline V gene, are SNHLY and FYNNEI. Receptor amplification or capture employed the immunoSEQ multiplex PCR assay. Imported from immuneACCESS, the table was reduced by TCRdb to in-frame sequences with V and J called. These copies leave out some clones; in studies compared against another copy, an unresolved V gene accounts for under half, and the cause of the remainder is not known. The sample table contains 85,000 to 100,000 clones; only one count was recorded for 90% to 95% of them. The ten largest clones capture approximately 7.6% of the sample.

The origin of this receptor is a man between 18 and 35 years old in good health. The chain joins TRBV2 to TRBJ1-4; TRBD1 matches 8 bases in the middle. Material: blood. Here the CDR3 is given as CASSRDRIGGNEKLFF. The nucleotides are TGTGCCAGCAGTCGGGACAGGATCGGCGGGAATGAAAAACTGTTTTTT. Where the CDR3 stops, the reference TRBV2 and TRBJ1-4 genes take over; the full variable domain is EPEVTQTPSHQVTQMGQEVILRCVPISNHLYFYWYRQILGQKVEFLVSFYNNEISEKSEIFDDQFSVERPDGSNFTLKIRSTKLEDSAMYFCASSRDRIGGNEKLFFGSGTQLSVL.